This T cell receptor beta chain was obtained from a study of vaccination and CD4 T cells after COVID-19. Study details: For post-vaccine samples, collection took place a median about 72 days after dose two, ranging from 14 to 241.

Sequence data for DNA of cultured CD4+ T cells were generated by the Oncomine TCR Beta short-read assay. Using the QIAamp micro DNA kit, genomic DNA was extracted from the CD4+ T cells that had been cultured. TCRdb re-called the PCR reads with MiXCR, one entry per CDR3 protein. The sample contains around 15,000 distinct CDR3 sequences, roughly 74% of which appear only once. Notes on this clonotype: As yet, its antigen is unknown.

Treatment indicated: roughly ten-day PBMC culture with coronavirus spike peptide pools or control peptides (ViraFEST assay). V dropped 8 bases and J dropped 1 base, with 8 bases sitting between them. Germline V gene lookup returns CDR1 SGHAT and CDR2 FQNNGV. This CDR3 has 12 residues. The V and J genes are TRBV11-2 and TRBJ1-2; D is perhaps TRBD1 (5 bases). Sequencing was performed on CD4+ T cells from blood, cultured in vitro. The receptor was isolated from a human donor who had recovered from COVID-19. CDR3 in amino acids: CASPGGNYGYTF. The CDR3 bases are TGTGCCAGCCCGGGGGGTAACTATGGCTACACCTTC.